These 19 T cell receptor beta chains share one sample of origin, sequenced in a study of Graves' ophthalmopathy and Graves' hyperthyroidism. Amplification of TCR beta CDR3 regions used RNA transcripts. After a first-round RT-PCR with HTBI primers, a second-round multiplex PCR was run. TCRdb reanalysed the multiplex PCR reads using MiXCR and keeps one entry per CDR3 protein. The sample consists of some 1.1 million distinct CDR3 sequences, roughly 35% of them appearing once. The source material was peripheral blood or thyroid tissue (not recorded which). These receptors came from an adult man with Graves' hyperthyroidism.

This clonotype was recorded at least ten times. V gene TRBV20-1 combines with J gene TRBJ2-5; 7 nucleotides agree with TRBD1. CDR3 length equals 13 residues. CDR1 and CDR2 (germline): DFQATT, SNEGSKA (reference sequence). Unmatched junction bases numbered 7, after V lost 4 bases and J lost 5 bases. CDR3 sequence (DNA): TGCAGTGCTACGGACAGGCCCGCGGAGACCCAGTACTTC. Residues: CSATDRPAETQYF.

Ten or more counts support this clonotype. The chain couples TRBV29-1 to TRBJ2-6; D possibly corresponds to TRBD1 (6 bases). Trimming shortened V by 2 bases and J by 1 base, and 6 bases separated the two germline ends. This CDR3 has 14 residues. Germline V lookup: CDR1 SQVTM, CDR2 ANQGSEA. The CDR3 loop is CSVEQGSGANVLTF. The DNA for the CDR3 is TGCAGCGTTGAACAGGGGTCTGGGGCCAACGTCCTGACTTTC.

This clonotype was counted between two and nine times. The gene calls are TRBV12-3 or TRBV12-4 and TRBJ1-1, with no clear D. This CDR3 contains 13 residues. The V gene lost 3 bases and the J gene lost 6 bases, with 11 bases spanning the gap. This CDR3 is CASSFQSGSEAFF. In DNA, the CDR3 is TGTGCCAGCAGTTTCCAGAGCGGCTCTGAAGCTTTCTTT.

This clonotype has only one observation. A read error may explain this, as a much larger clone is one base away. The chain links TRBV20-1 to TRBJ1-1; 7 bases are a match to TRBD1. The germline V gene encodes CDR1 DFQATT and CDR2 SNEGSKA (reference sequence). The CDR3 sequence is 13 residues long. CDR3 sequence: CSARDRGRDEPFF. In nucleotides, the CDR3 is TGCAGTGCTAGAGACAGGGGGAGAGATGAACCTTTCTTT.

This clonotype came up a few times. The chain employs TRBV20-1 and TRBJ1-5; no clear D. Between the trimmed V and J ends, which lost 2 bases and 6 bases, there was a span of 17 bases. Germline CDR1 DFQATT, CDR2 SNEGSKA (reference sequence). The CDR3 loop spans 15 amino acids. DNA of the CDR3: TGCAGTGCTAGACCCAGAGAGGCGCCCCTTCAGCCCCAGCATTTT. Translation gives CSARPREAPLQPQHF.

The chain combines TRBV29-1 with TRBJ2-5; D is ambiguous. Germline V gene sequence: CDR1 SQVTM, CDR2 ANQGSEA. With 4 bases removed from V and 7 bases from J, the gap between germline ends came to 13 bases. The CDR3 has 12 residues. The CDR3 region is CSVASRKGTQYF. In nucleotides, the CDR3 is TGCAGCGTTGCGAGCCGGAAGGGGACCCAGTACTTC.

Points on this clonotype: It may be a read error: a sequence one base away is much more abundant. The gene calls are TRBV10-3 and TRBJ1-1; D is uncertain. The length of the CDR3 is 10 residues. Trimming took 5 bases from V and 9 from J, leaving 7 bases between them. Germline V gives CDR1 ENHRY, CDR2 SYGVKD. This chain's CDR3 is CAISHNQAFF. CDR3 in DNA: TGTGCCATCAGTCACAATCAAGCTTTCTTT.

This clonotype showed up just a few times. V is TRBV6-5 and J is TRBJ1-2, with 8 bases that match TRBD1. Germline V gives CDR1 MNHEY, CDR2 SVGAGI. The CDR3 runs 15 residues. The ends lost 5 bases at V and 4 bases at J; junction bases unmatched: 9. CDR3 coding DNA: TGTGCCAGCAGTACTGGACAGGGTCTCAGCTATGGCTACACCTTC. Amino acid sequence: CASSTGQGLSYGYTF.

The V call is TRBV9, the J call TRBJ1-2; 9 bases match TRBD1. From germline, CDR1 is SGDLS and CDR2 YYNGEE. The length of the CDR3 is 14 residues. Germline trimming cut 4 bases from V and 6 bases from J; bases unmatched to any gene: 7. The CDR3 coding sequence is TGTGCCAGCAGCCAATCCGACAGGGGGAATGGCTACACCTTC. The encoded protein is CASSQSDRGNGYTF.

This clonotype was seen just once. The rearrangement joins TRBV25-1 to TRBJ1-1; D unclear. The V end lost 0 bases, the J end lost 1 base, and 15 bases lay between the germline ends. Germline loops: CDR1 MGHDK, CDR2 SYGVNS. The CDR3 covers 17 residues. Here the CDR3 reads CASSEYTGFRANTEAFF. CDR3 nucleotide sequence: TGTGCCAGCAGTGAATATACCGGGTTCCGGGCGAACACTGAAGCTTTCTTT. The full variable domain, completed using reference TRBV25-1 and TRBJ1-1, is EADIYQTPRYLVIGTGKKITLECSQTMGHDKMYWYQQDPGMELHLIHYSYGVNSTEKGDLSSESTVSRIRTEHFPLTLESARPSHTSQYLCASSEYTGFRANTEAFFGQGTRLTVV.

The chain employs TRBV7-8 and TRBJ2-2; D is unresolved. This CDR3 spans 13 amino acids. V shed 4 bases and J shed 8 bases, with 11 bases lying between them. CDR1 is SGHVS and CDR2 is FQNEAQ in the germline V gene. Here the CDR3 reads CASSWSYRGELFF. The CDR3 region has the DNA TGTGCCAGCAGCTGGAGTTATAGGGGGGAGCTGTTTTTT. The complete variable domain, with remaining parts taken from reference TRBV7-8 and TRBJ2-2, reads GAGVSQSPRYKVAKRGQDVALRCDPISGHVSLFWYQQALGQGPEFLTYFQNEAQLDKSGLPSDRFFAERPEGSVSTLKIQRTQQEDSAVYLCASSWSYRGELFFGEGSRLTVL.

This clonotype was detected many times. V is TRBV5-8 and J is TRBJ1-1; D is unresolved. V was pared by 2 bases and J by 0 bases, with 2 bases between. The length of the CDR3 is 12 residues. Germline V CDR1 and CDR2: SGHTS, YDEGEE. This chain's CDR3 is CASSFMNTEAFF. In DNA form, the CDR3 reads TGTGCCAGCAGCTTCATGAACACTGAAGCTTTCTTT.

This clonotype was detected once. The rearrangement joins TRBV9 to TRBJ1-2, with a weak D call TRBD1 (5 bases). Germline CDR1 SGDLS, CDR2 YYNGEE. The CDR3 covers 15 residues. Trimming left V 0 bases short and J 3 bases short, with 12 bases between. This CDR3 reads CASSVAHLGDYGYTF. CDR3 coding DNA: TGTGCCAGCAGCGTAGCTCATTTGGGGGACTATGGCTACACCTTC.

Note on this clonotype: A much bigger clone sits one base away, suggesting this may be a read error. The chain recombines TRBV6-5 with TRBJ1-2, with no clear D. This CDR3 is 14 amino acids long. Trimming removed 1 base at V and 6 bases at J, with 12 bases between. The germline V gene encodes CDR1 MNHEY and CDR2 SVGAGI. DNA of the CDR3: TGTGCCAGCAGTTACTTGGCAAGCGAGGATGGCTACACCTTC. It yields the protein CASSYLASEDGYTF.

This clonotype was seen at least ten times. Here the CDR3 DNA reads TGTGCCACCAGCAGAGATCTGAGAACAGGGGCCAACGTCCTGACTTTC. Encoded protein: CATSRDLRTGANVLTF. This chain connects TRBV15 to TRBJ2-6; D call uncertain. Germline V gives CDR1 LNHNV, CDR2 YYDKDF (reference sequence). Deletions cut 0 bases from V and 4 bases from J, with 10 bases between. The CDR3 contains 16 residues. The full variable domain, in which reference TRBV15 and TRBJ2-6 provide the parts outside the CDR3, is DAMVIQNPRYQVTQFGKPVTLSCSQTLNHNVMYWYQQKSSQAPKLLFHYYDKDFNNEADTPDNFQSRRPNTSFCFLDIRSPGLGDTAMYLCATSRDLRTGANVLTFGAGSRLTVL.

This clonotype was detected many times. The chain joins TRBV10-3 to TRBJ1-5; weak D call: TRBD1 (6 bases). V lost 8 bases and J lost 4, with 12 bases in between. The CDR3 totals 13 residues. Germline CDR1 is ENHRY and CDR2 is SYGVKD. In nucleotides, the CDR3 is TGTGCCATCGGAAGACAGGTGAATCAGCCCCAGCATTTT. It translates to CAIGRQVNQPQHF.

This clonotype was counted ten times or more. J is TRBJ1-1 and V is TRBV11-3; D gene unclear. In germline, CDR1 is SGHNT, CDR2 YENEEA. CDR3 length: 15 amino acids. The V gene lost 5 bases and the J gene lost 0 bases, with 13 bases spanning the gap. CDR3 nucleotide sequence: TGTGCCAGCAGCCCCGGAGGTGCGGTGAACACTGAAGCTTTCTTT. This codes for CASSPGGAVNTEAFF.

J is TRBJ1-1 and V is TRBV15; D unresolved. Germline lookup yields CDR1 LNHNV and CDR2 YYDKDF (reference sequence). V was cut by 5 bases and J by 6 bases, with 19 bases left in between. The CDR3 sequence is 15 residues long. CDR3 DNA sequence: TGTGCCACCAGCCGGGCCAGAGCCGGGTTCGCTGAAGCTTTCTTT. Its protein product is CATSRARAGFAEAFF.

Many counts were recorded for this clonotype. The genes are TRBV9 and TRBJ1-3, with unresolved D. The V and J ends lost 6 bases and 0 bases respectively, with 13 bases between them. CDR1 SGDLS and CDR2 YYNGEE come from the germline V gene. This CDR3 has 15 amino acids. The CDR3 loop is CASTSDGNSGNTIYF. CDR3 bases: TGTGCCAGCACTAGCGACGGAAACTCTGGAAACACCATATATTTT.